Listed below are T cell receptor beta chains from one sample, sequenced in a study of human T cells and chemical hapten exposure. One entry per CDR3 protein results from TCRdb running MiXCR on the RACE reads. The table records under 95,000 distinct CDR3 sequences, 8.5% to 9% of them present only once. The source material was whole blood. These receptors came from a female donor in good health. Some clones in this sample may be carry-over from other donors' samples. Each CDR3 is given with its conserved first and last residue. Fields, in order: J gene, V gene, D gene, clone size, CDR3 protein, CDR3 DNA. A D gene is named only where the DNA matches it firmly. Clone sizes are given selectively: once, few, many, or a class where the clone is expanded.

TRBJ2-5,TRBV28,.,many,CASTGPKETQYF,TGTGCCAGCACAGGGCCTAAAGAGACCCAGTACTTC
TRBJ2-7,TRBV20-1,.,.,CSARSIGSVGEQYF,TGCAGTGCTAGGTCTATTGGGTCGGTGGGCGAGCAGTACTTC
TRBJ2-3,TRBV6-6,TRBD1,few,CASSYSTRTGIIDTQYF,TGTGCCAGCAGTTACTCGACGCGGACAGGGATTATAGATACGCAGTATTTT
TRBJ1-4,TRBV3-1,.,.,CASSPLVGPPDEKLFF,TGTGCCAGCAGCCCTTTGGTGGGACCACCCGATGAAAAACTGTTTTTT
TRBJ2-1,TRBV7-2,.,few,CASSLLGSSYNEQFF,TGTGCCAGCAGCTTATTGGGGAGCTCCTACAATGAGCAGTTCTTC
TRBJ2-7,TRBV2,TRBD1,few,CASSETGDPYEQYF,TGTGCCAGCAGCGAAACAGGGGACCCCTACGAGCAGTACTTC
TRBJ2-6,TRBV5-1,.,few,CASSPVEGSGANVLTF,TGCGCCAGCAGCCCGGTGGAGGGCAGTGGGGCCAACGTCCTGACTTTC
TRBJ1-1,TRBV5-5,.,many,CASSLITEAFF,TGTGCCAGCAGCTTGATCACTGAAGCTTTCTTT
TRBJ1-1,TRBV5-1,.,few,CASSLIDRSEEAFF,TGCGCCAGCAGCTTGATCGATCGAAGCGAAGAAGCTTTCTTT
TRBJ1-5,TRBV7-8,.,.,CASSSGTGFDSNQPQHF,TGTGCCAGCAGCTCCGGGACGGGGTTTGATAGCAATCAGCCCCAGCATTTT
TRBJ2-3,TRBV7-3,TRBD2,.,CASSYLAGGRSDTQYF,TGTGCCAGCAGCTATTTAGCGGGAGGGCGCTCAGATACGCAGTATTTT
TRBJ2-2,TRBV19,.,.,CVSSIAPGELFF,TGTGTCAGTAGTATTGCGCCCGGGGAGCTGTTTTTT
TRBJ2-3,TRBV27,.,few,CASSPYLVTNTQYF,TGTGCCAGCAGTCCTTACCTGGTGACGAATACGCAGTATTTT
TRBJ2-5,TRBV6-5,.,many,CASSYSGQKETQYF,TGTGCCAGCAGTTACTCGGGGCAGAAAGAGACCCAGTACTTC
TRBJ2-7,TRBV9,TRBD1,few,CASSVDFGQDVSYEQYF,TGTGCCAGCAGCGTAGACTTTGGACAGGACGTCTCCTACGAGCAGTACTTC
TRBJ2-1,TRBV12-3/TRBV12-4,TRBD2,few,CASSSSGRVDEQFF,TGTGCCAGCAGTTCGAGCGGGAGGGTCGATGAGCAGTTCTTC
TRBJ1-6,TRBV4-3,.,many,CASSQAGRTYNSPLHF,TGCGCCAGCAGCCAAGCGGGGAGAACCTATAATTCACCCCTCCACTTT
TRBJ2-5,TRBV4-1,.,.,CASSQDTVQETQYF,TGCGCCAGCAGCCAAGATACAGTTCAAGAGACCCAGTACTTC
TRBJ1-3,TRBV7-8,TRBD1,.,CATGQDWNTIYF,TGTGCCACAGGACAGGATTGGAACACCATATATTTT
TRBJ2-6,TRBV7-2,TRBD2,many,CASSLGGVGANVLTF,TGTGCCAGCAGCTTGGGGGGGGTCGGGGCCAACGTCCTGACTTTC
TRBJ2-1,TRBV20-1,.,few,CSASAGGNSGNEQFF,TGCAGTGCTAGTGCCGGAGGTAATTCGGGTAATGAGCAGTTCTTC
TRBJ2-1,TRBV6-1,TRBD1,few,CASSPIGQGVNNEQFF,TGTGCCAGCAGCCCAATTGGACAGGGAGTGAACAATGAGCAGTTCTTC